This entry lists 30 T cell receptor beta chains sequenced from one sample in a study of blood T cells in healthy people across ages. Together with a sample-barcoded 5' primer, a J-beta primer mix was included in a second PCR lasting about 6 to 11 cycles. TCRdb itself ran the 5' RACE reads through MiXCR, one entry per CDR3 protein. The sample carries about 730,000 distinct CDR3 sequences, about 42% recorded once. Specimen: blood. All receptors derive from a woman in her sixties in good health.

The chain has TRBV25-1 and TRBJ2-1; 9 nucleotides align to TRBD2. The CDR3 has 17 amino acids. In germline, CDR1 is MGHDK, CDR2 SYGVNS. V dropped 3 bases and J dropped 3; count of bases not matched to a gene: 9. The CDR3 region has the DNA TGTGCCAGCAGTGACCCCGAACTAGCGGGTAGCTACAATGAGCAGTTCTTC. This translates into CASSDPELAGSYNEQFF.

The V call is TRBV7-3, the J call TRBJ2-1; D unclear. V lost 5 bases and J lost 6, with 11 bases in between. This CDR3 has 13 amino acids. Germline CDR1 SGHTA, CDR2 FQGTGA. CDR3 region: CASSTPGPNEQFF. CDR3 DNA: TGTGCCAGCAGCACCCCTGGACCCAATGAGCAGTTCTTC.

This chain links TRBV5-1 with TRBJ2-7; D remains unclear. This CDR3 spans 15 amino acids. The V end was cut by 2 bases, the J end by 3 bases, with 15 bases between. CDR1 and CDR2 from the germline V gene are SGHRS and YFSETQ. The CDR3 reads CASSFDSIEFYEQYF. DNA of the CDR3: TGCGCCAGCAGCTTTGATTCGATAGAATTCTACGAGCAGTACTTC. The full variable domain, rest sourced from reference TRBV5-1 and TRBJ2-7, is KAGVTQTPRYLIKTRGQQVTLSCSPISGHRSVSWYQQTPGQGLQFLFEYFSETQRNKGNFPGRFSGRQFSNSRSEMNVSTLELGDSALYLCASSFDSIEFYEQYFGPGTRLTVT.

The rearrangement joins TRBV7-2 to TRBJ2-3; TRBD2 matches at 7 bases. Germline V gene lookup returns CDR1 SGHTA and CDR2 FQGNSA. The CDR3 totals 13 residues. V shed 10 bases, J shed 3 bases, and the junction held 7 bases outside the gene matches. DNA of the CDR3: TGTGCCACCTCCAGCGGGACTACAGATACGCAGTATTTT. Residues: CATSSGTTDTQYF.

The CDR3 nucleotides are TGTGCCAGCAGTTACTCGCCCAGGAGTTACTATGGCTACACCTTC. Translation gives CASSYSPRSYYGYTF. The V gene is TRBV6-5, the J gene TRBJ1-2; D gene unclear. The germline gives CDR1 MNHEY, CDR2 SVGAGI. Trimming removed 0 bases at V and 3 bases at J, with 11 bases between. The CDR3 is 15 residues long.

V gene TRBV4-1 combines with J gene TRBJ2-5; TRBD2 matches at 11 bases. CDR3 size: 16 residues. Germline values: CDR1 MGHRA, CDR2 YSYEKL. V shed 0 bases, J shed 3 bases, and the junction held 3 bases outside the gene matches. CDR3: CASSQDLSGREETQYF. CDR3 DNA: TGCGCCAGCAGCCAAGATCTTAGCGGGAGGGAAGAGACCCAGTACTTC.

This clonotype showed up just a few times. This CDR3 reads CASSLFGTSGWYEQYF. In DNA form, the CDR3 reads TGTGCCAGCAGCTTGTTTGGAACTAGCGGGTGGTACGAGCAGTACTTC. This rearrangement joins TRBV5-6 to TRBJ2-7; the match to TRBD2 covers 9 bases. The CDR3 runs 16 residues. CDR1 and CDR2 from the germline V gene are SGHDT and YYEEEE. Trimming at V came to 1 base and at J to 4 bases, leaving 9 bases not matched to a gene.

The DNA for the CDR3 is TGTGCCATCGGCACTAGCGGGGTTATGAATGAGCAGTTCTTC. Its protein is CAIGTSGVMNEQFF. The chain recombines TRBV10-3 with TRBJ2-1; 10 positions match TRBD2. The CDR3 totals 14 residues. V lost 8 bases to trimming and J lost 7 bases; unmatched junction nucleotides: 8. CDR1 ENHRY and CDR2 SYGVKD come from the germline V gene.

This chain connects TRBV6-4 to TRBJ2-1, with D maybe TRBD1 (5 bases). Germline V gene lookup returns CDR1 MRHNA and CDR2 SNTAGT. Trimming removed 0 bases from V and 5 bases from J, with 5 bases in between. The CDR3 contains 13 residues. In DNA, the CDR3 is TGTGCCAGCAGTGACTCGGACAACAATGAGCAGTTCTTC. Encoded protein: CASSDSDNNEQFF.

The chain carries TRBV12-3 or TRBV12-4 and TRBJ1-2; D is undetermined. The CDR3 spans 16 residues. V was cut by 3 bases and J by 4 bases, with 18 bases left in between. CDR3 sequence (DNA): TGTGCCAGCAGTTTTGAGGGTTCGTTGTCGACCTATGGCTACACCTTC. It is translated as CASSFEGSLSTYGYTF.

This clonotype was detected only a few times. The chain recombines TRBV6-6 with TRBJ2-5; 9 bases line up with TRBD2. The germline CDR1 and CDR2 sequences are MNHNY and SVGAGI (reference sequence). The junction had 8 bases not matched to a gene; V was cut back by 4 bases and J by 11 bases. This CDR3 is 13 amino acids long. The CDR3 DNA sequence: TGTGCCAGCAGTTCCGGGACTAGCAATGAGCAGTACTTC. Translated, it gives CASSSGTSNEQYF.

This clonotype was observed a handful of times. DNA for the CDR3: TGTGCCAGCAGCCCCCGACTAGTGACTGGCACAGATACGCAGTATTTT. Translating gives CASSPRLVTGTDTQYF. This chain connects TRBV11-2 to TRBJ2-3; possible D gene TRBD2, 6 bases. Germline CDR1 SGHAT, CDR2 FQNNGV. This CDR3 contains 16 residues. Trimming left V 5 bases short and J 1 base short, with 16 bases between.

With regard to this clonotype: At one end, the junction sequence differs from germline, possibly due to a read error. The rearrangement links TRBV7-9 to TRBJ1-2; D gene unclear. Germline lookup yields CDR1 SEHNR and CDR2 FQNEAQ (reference sequence). This CDR3 region has 14 residues. The DNA for the CDR3 is TGTGCCAGCAGCGTTCCAGGCAAAGACGATGGCTACATCTTC. Its translation is CASSVPGKDDGYIF.

This clonotype came up a few times. The chain employs TRBV3-1 and TRBJ2-3, with 15 bases that match TRBD2. There are 16 residues in the CDR3. Trimming took 1 base from V and 9 from J; bases not matched to a gene: 5. Looked up from germline, CDR1 is LGHDT and CDR2 is YNNKEL (reference sequence). The CDR3 loop is CASSQGTSGGENTQYF. CDR3 DNA: TGTGCCAGCAGCCAAGGGACTAGCGGGGGGGAAAACACGCAGTATTTT.

The gene calls are TRBV11-2 and TRBJ2-7, with a possible D match to TRBD1 (6 bases). Trimming shortened V by 5 bases and J by 0 bases, and 11 bases separated the two germline ends. Looked up from germline, CDR1 is SGHAT and CDR2 is FQNNGV. The CDR3 is 14 amino acids. The CDR3 region is CASSRDTASYEQYF. The CDR3 DNA reads as TGTGCCAGCAGCCGGGACACCGCCTCCTACGAGCAGTACTTC.

The CDR3 DNA is TGTGCCACCAGTGATTGGGGGGGGACCCCTACTTTGGATGAGCAGTTCTTC. This gives the protein CATSDWGGTPTLDEQFF. The V call is TRBV24-1, the J call TRBJ2-1; 7 bases are a match to TRBD2. The V and J ends lost 2 bases and 8 bases, in that order; junction bases with no gene match: 14. The CDR3 runs 17 residues. The germline V gene has CDR1 KGHDR and CDR2 SFDVKD.

This clonotype was observed once. The rearrangement links TRBV4-1 to TRBJ1-6; D gene uncertain. V lost 2 bases and J 13 bases, leaving 12 bases between the germline ends. Germline assignment: CDR1 MGHRA and CDR2 YSYEKL. The CDR3 extends over 13 amino acids. The CDR3 spells CASSQRTLVPLHF. For the CDR3, the DNA is TGCGCCAGCAGCCAAAGGACCTTGGTTCCCCTCCACTTT.

Concerning this clonotype itself: A read error may explain this, as a much larger clone is one base away. The gene calls are TRBV12-3 or TRBV12-4 and TRBJ2-1, with TRBD2 matching over 9 bases. The J call may not be correct, given that the DNA end is closer to TRBJ2-7. The CDR3 runs 16 residues. The CDR3, as DNA: TGTGCCAGCAGTGGTTTTGGCGGGAGGGCCTACAATGAGCAGTACTTC. Translated: CASSGFGGRAYNEQYF.

This clonotype occurred a few times. This chain uses TRBV7-3 with TRBJ1-1; tentatively, D is TRBD1 (6 bases). The V gene lost 3 bases and the J gene lost 1 base, with 15 bases spanning the gap. The CDR3 contains 16 residues. Germline-derived CDR1 and CDR2 are SGHTA and FQGTGA. The CDR3 loop is CASSLNVGQQNTEAFF. DNA for the CDR3: TGTGCCAGCAGCTTGAACGTCGGACAGCAGAACACTGAAGCTTTCTTT.

Note on this clonotype: With a much larger clone just one base away, this may be a read error. The chain links TRBV5-1 to TRBJ2-7, with D hard to call. CDR1 and CDR2 (germline): SGHRS, YFSETQ. The CDR3 consists of 14 residues. The CDR3 reads CASGLARDSYEQYF. The CDR3 DNA reads TGCGCCAGCGGCTTGGCACGAGACTCCTACGAGCAGTACTTC. Full variable domain (missing parts from reference TRBV5-1 and TRBJ2-7): KAGVTQTPRYLIKTRGQQVTLSCSPISGHRSVSWYQQTPGQGLQFLFEYFSETQRNKGNFPGRFSGRQFSNSRSEMNVSTLELGDSALYLCASGLARDSYEQYFGPGTRLTVT.

This clonotype was counted only a few times. In nucleotides, the CDR3 is TGTGCCAGCAGCTTGGTAGGACAGGGAGCCGAGCAGTACTTC. Encoded protein: CASSLVGQGAEQYF. The chain has TRBV5-6 and TRBJ2-7, with 8 positions matching TRBD1. J gave up 6 bases and V 0 bases, and 5 bases lay outside the gene matches. The CDR3 has 14 residues. Germline V gives CDR1 SGHDT, CDR2 YYEEEE.

The chain has TRBV6-1 and TRBJ2-7; 7 nucleotides agree with TRBD1. The CDR3 runs 16 residues. The J segment lost 1 base and the V segment lost 2 bases, leaving 8 bases of the junction unmatched. CDR1 is MNHNS and CDR2 is SASEGT in the germline V gene. The CDR3 coding sequence is TGTGCCAGCAGTGAAACCGCAGGGGGAAGATCCTACGAGCAGTACTTC. Protein sequence: CASSETAGGRSYEQYF.

The chain joins TRBV29-1 to TRBJ1-3; D uncertain. The germline V and J ends were trimmed by 4 bases and 0 bases, with 10 bases remaining between them. The CDR3 covers 14 residues. Germline V gene data show CDR1 as SQVTM and CDR2 as ANQGSEA. This CDR3 reads CSVASDFSGNTIYF. CDR3 nucleotide sequence: TGCAGCGTTGCAAGTGACTTCTCTGGAAACACCATATATTTT.

This chain links TRBV7-8 with TRBJ1-4, with D unclear. V gave up 6 bases and J gave up 0 bases, with 11 bases separating them. The CDR3 spans 15 residues. Germline V gene lookup returns CDR1 SGHVS and CDR2 FQNEAQ. CDR3: CASSYWEATNEKLFF. The CDR3 nucleotides are TGTGCCAGCAGTTATTGGGAGGCAACTAATGAAAAACTGTTTTTT.

The gene calls are TRBV3-1 and TRBJ2-3, with 8 bases aligning to TRBD2. The germline V gene has CDR1 LGHDT and CDR2 YNNKEL (reference sequence). CDR3 length: 17 amino acids. V was pared by 0 bases and J by 2 bases, with 7 bases of the junction left unmatched. The chain's CDR3 is CASSQDWASGYTDTQYF. For the CDR3, the DNA is TGTGCCAGCAGCCAAGATTGGGCTAGCGGGTACACAGATACGCAGTATTTT.

The chain recombines TRBV6-6 with TRBJ1-2; maybe TRBD1 (5 bases). Germline-derived CDR1 and CDR2 are MNHNY and SVGAGI (reference sequence). The CDR3 has 13 amino acids. Trimming cost V 5 bases and J 1 base, with 8 bases left between them. For the CDR3, the DNA is TGTGCCAGCAGTGCAGGGTTTAACTATGGCTACACCTTC. It codes for CASSAGFNYGYTF.

This clonotype was seen more than once but under ten times. V gene TRBV4-2 combines with J gene TRBJ2-7; D is possibly TRBD2 (5 bases). Germline CDR1 is LGHNA and CDR2 is YNFKEQ. V dropped 0 bases and J dropped 1 base, with 10 bases sitting between them. The CDR3 covers 15 residues. Here the CDR3 reads CASSQEGRGSYEQYF. The CDR3 DNA sequence: TGTGCCAGCAGCCAAGAGGGTCGGGGTTCCTACGAGCAGTACTTC.

This clonotype has only a few counts. The genes are TRBV6-5 and TRBJ2-7; tentatively, D is TRBD1 (5 bases). From germline, CDR1 is MNHEY and CDR2 SVGAGI. Deletions cut 6 bases from V and 4 bases from J, with 22 bases between. This CDR3 has 16 amino acids. The CDR3 loop reads CASSATETGIAYEQYF. CDR3 bases: TGTGCCAGCAGCGCAACGGAAACAGGAATCGCGTACGAGCAGTACTTC.

This clonotype came up a few times. V usage is TRBV25-1 and J usage is TRBJ2-5; no firm D call. Germline CDR1 and CDR2: MGHDK and SYGVNS. The CDR3 is 14 amino acids. V lost 0 bases and J 5 bases, leaving 10 bases between the germline ends. This chain's CDR3 is CASSEYGPAETQYF. Written as DNA, the CDR3 is TGTGCCAGCAGTGAATATGGGCCAGCTGAGACCCAGTACTTC.

The chain links TRBV2 to TRBJ2-5, with a possible D match to TRBD1 (6 bases). This CDR3 spans 13 amino acids. Germline V gene sequence: CDR1 SNHLY, CDR2 FYNNEI. With 4 bases removed from V and 3 bases from J, the gap between germline ends came to 9 bases. The CDR3 spells CASSGDTKETQYF. For the CDR3, the DNA is TGTGCCAGCAGTGGGGACACGAAAGAGACCCAGTACTTC.